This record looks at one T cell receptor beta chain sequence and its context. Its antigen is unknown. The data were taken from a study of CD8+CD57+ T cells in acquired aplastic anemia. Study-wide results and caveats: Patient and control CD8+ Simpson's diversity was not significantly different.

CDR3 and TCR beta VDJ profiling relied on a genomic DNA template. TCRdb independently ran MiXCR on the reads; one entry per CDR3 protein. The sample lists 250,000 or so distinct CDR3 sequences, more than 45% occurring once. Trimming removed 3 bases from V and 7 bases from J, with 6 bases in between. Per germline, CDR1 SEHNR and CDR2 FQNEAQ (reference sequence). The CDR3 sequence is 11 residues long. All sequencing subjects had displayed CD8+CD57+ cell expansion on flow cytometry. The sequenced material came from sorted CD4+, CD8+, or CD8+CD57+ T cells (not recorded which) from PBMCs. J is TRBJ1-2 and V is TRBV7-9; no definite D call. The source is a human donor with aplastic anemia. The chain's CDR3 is CASSFLGGYTF. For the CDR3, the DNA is TGTGCCAGCAGCTTCCTAGGTGGCTACACCTTC. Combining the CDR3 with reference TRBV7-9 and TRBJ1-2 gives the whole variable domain DTGVSQNPRHKITKRGQNVTFRCDPISEHNRLYWYRQTLGQGPEFLTYFQNEAQLEKSRLLSDRFSAERPKGSFSTLEIQRTEQGDSAMYLCASSFLGGYTFGSGTRLTVV.